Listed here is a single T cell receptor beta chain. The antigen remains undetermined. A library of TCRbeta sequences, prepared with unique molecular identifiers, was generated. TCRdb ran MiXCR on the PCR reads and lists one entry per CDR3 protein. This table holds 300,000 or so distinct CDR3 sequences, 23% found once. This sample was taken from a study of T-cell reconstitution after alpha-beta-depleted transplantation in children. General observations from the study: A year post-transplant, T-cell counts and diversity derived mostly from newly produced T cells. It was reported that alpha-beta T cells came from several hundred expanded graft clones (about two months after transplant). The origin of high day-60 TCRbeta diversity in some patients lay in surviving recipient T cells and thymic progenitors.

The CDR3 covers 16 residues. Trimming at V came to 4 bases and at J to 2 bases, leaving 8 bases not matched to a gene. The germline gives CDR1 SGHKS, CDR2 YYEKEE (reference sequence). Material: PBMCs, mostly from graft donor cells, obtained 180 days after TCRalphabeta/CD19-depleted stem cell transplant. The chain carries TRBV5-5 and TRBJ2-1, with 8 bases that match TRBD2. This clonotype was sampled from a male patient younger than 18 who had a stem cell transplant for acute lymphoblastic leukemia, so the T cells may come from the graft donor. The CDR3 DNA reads TGTGCCAGCAGCCTATTAAGCGGGAGCCCCTACAATGAGCAGTTCTTC. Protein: CASSLLSGSPYNEQFF.